These 30 T cell receptor beta chains came from one sample sequenced in a study of CD8 T cells in Susac syndrome. RNA, at about 0.45 to 1 ug, was reverse transcribed with random hexamers. Each CDR3 protein gets one entry after TCRdb re-called the immunoSEQ multiplex PCR reads with MiXCR. In the table there are approximately 190,000 distinct CDR3 sequences, around 95% of which are singletons. Input material: CD4+ T cells from PBMCs. These receptors originate from a human donor with Susac syndrome.

This chain uses TRBV5-1 with TRBJ1-6, with D possibly matching TRBD1 (5 bases). Germline V lookup: CDR1 SGHRS, CDR2 YFSETQ. The CDR3 is 15 amino acids. V lost 3 bases, J lost 5 bases, and 12 bases lay in between. CDR3 nucleotides: TGCGCCAGCAGCTACGGGACGGAAAATAATTCACCCCTCCACTTT. Translation: CASSYGTENNSPLHF.

This clonotype is a singleton in its sample. V usage is TRBV7-8 and J usage is TRBJ1-1; TRBD1 aligns across 7 bases. Germline V CDR1 and CDR2: SGHVS, FQNEAQ. Losses at the gene ends were 3 bases for V and 1 base for J; bases not matched to a gene: 11. The CDR3 runs to 17 residues. CDR3 loop: CASSLPRDRYSNTEAFF. CDR3 nucleotides: TGTGCCAGCAGCTTGCCCCGGGACAGATACTCGAACACTGAAGCTTTCTTT. Drawing the rest from reference TRBV7-8 and TRBJ1-1, the complete variable domain is GAGVSQSPRYKVAKRGQDVALRCDPISGHVSLFWYQQALGQGPEFLTYFQNEAQLDKSGLPSDRFFAERPEGSVSTLKIQRTQQEDSAVYLCASSLPRDRYSNTEAFFGQGTRLTVV.

The V gene is TRBV4-1, the J gene TRBJ1-5; 7 bases are shared with TRBD1. Looked up from germline, CDR1 is MGHRA and CDR2 is YSYEKL. The CDR3 runs 16 residues. The trim removed 1 base at V and 3 bases at J, leaving 6 bases unmatched. The CDR3 spells CASSQVPGQNNQPQHF. The CDR3 region has the DNA TGCGCCAGCAGCCAAGTTCCGGGACAGAACAATCAGCCCCAGCATTTT.

The CDR3 bases are TGCAGCGTTGGGCCAACATTTGGAGAGACCCAGTACTTC. Amino acid sequence: CSVGPTFGETQYF. The chain employs TRBV29-1 and TRBJ2-5, with D hard to call. V dropped 4 bases and J dropped 4 bases, with 13 bases sitting between them. Germline V CDR1 and CDR2: SQVTM, ANQGSEA. The CDR3 runs 13 residues.

CDR3 coding DNA: TGTGCCAGCATGCCCTTGGGAAATGAAAAACTGTTTTTT. It specifies CASMPLGNEKLFF. J is TRBJ1-4 and V is TRBV12-3 or TRBV12-4; D is unclear. V lost 7 bases, J lost 5 bases, and 11 bases lay in between. The CDR3 sequence is 13 residues long.

V is TRBV5-1 and J is TRBJ2-2; 11 nucleotides agree with TRBD2. From germline, CDR1 is SGHRS and CDR2 YFSETQ. V shed 4 bases, J shed 4 bases, and the junction held 12 bases outside the gene matches. The CDR3 loop spans 18 amino acids. The CDR3 DNA follows: TGCGCCAGCAGCGCGCCGCTTCTAGCGGGGGGCCCCACCGGGGAGCTGTTTTTT. Protein product: CASSAPLLAGGPTGELFF. The variable domain in full, with the rest retrieved from reference TRBV5-1 and TRBJ2-2, is KAGVTQTPRYLIKTRGQQVTLSCSPISGHRSVSWYQQTPGQGLQFLFEYFSETQRNKGNFPGRFSGRQFSNSRSEMNVSTLELGDSALYLCASSAPLLAGGPTGELFFGEGSRLTVL.

The rearrangement links TRBV5-1 to TRBJ2-7; 10 nucleotides match TRBD1. The junction had 7 bases not matched to a gene; V was cut back by 4 bases and J by 6 bases. The V gene's germline CDR1 is SGHRS and CDR2 YFSETQ. The CDR3 spans 14 residues. Written as DNA, the CDR3 is TGCGCCAGCAGCCAAGACCGGACAGGGGGCGAGCAGTACTTC. Translating it yields CASSQDRTGGEQYF. Filled out from reference TRBV5-1 and TRBJ2-7, the complete variable domain reads KAGVTQTPRYLIKTRGQQVTLSCSPISGHRSVSWYQQTPGQGLQFLFEYFSETQRNKGNFPGRFSGRQFSNSRSEMNVSTLELGDSALYLCASSQDRTGGEQYFGPGTRLTVT.

This sequence joins TRBV29-1 and TRBJ2-1; TRBD1 matches 8 bases. The CDR3 consists of 14 residues. Looked up from germline, CDR1 is SQVTM and CDR2 is ANQGSEA. V lost 4 bases to trimming and J lost 9 bases; unmatched junction nucleotides: 11. CDR3 residues: CSVAGTGLYGEQFF. Here the CDR3 DNA reads TGCAGCGTTGCCGGGACAGGTCTATATGGTGAGCAGTTCTTC.

V is TRBV20-1 and J is TRBJ2-1; 8 bases align to TRBD2. Germline CDR1 is DFQATT and CDR2 is SNEGSKA (reference sequence). CDR3 length: 14 residues. V was pared by 3 bases and J by 2 bases, with 3 bases of the junction left unmatched. CDR3 in DNA: TGCAGTGCTAGCGGGCGGGGGGCCTACAATGAGCAGTTCTTC. Its translation is CSASGRGAYNEQFF.

The chain links TRBV5-1 to TRBJ1-1; possible D gene TRBD1, 6 bases. V was shortened by 4 bases and J by 7 bases, with 11 bases between the two germline ends. The CDR3 contains 12 residues. Germline CDR1 reads SGHRS; CDR2 reads YFSETQ. In DNA, the CDR3 is TGCGCCAGCAGCGTCCCGGGACATGAAGCTTTCTTT. This codes for CASSVPGHEAFF. The whole variable domain, remainder taken from reference TRBV5-1 and TRBJ1-1, is KAGVTQTPRYLIKTRGQQVTLSCSPISGHRSVSWYQQTPGQGLQFLFEYFSETQRNKGNFPGRFSGRQFSNSRSEMNVSTLELGDSALYLCASSVPGHEAFFGQGTRLTVV.

The gene calls are TRBV18 and TRBJ1-1; a weak D match, TRBD1 (6 bases). This CDR3 has 15 residues. The V and J ends lost 4 bases and 0 bases respectively, with 12 bases between them. The germline gives CDR1 KGHSH, CDR2 LQKENI. CDR3 sequence reads: CASSHSDRLNTEAFF. The CDR3 coding sequence is TGTGCCAGCTCACACTCGGACAGATTGAACACTGAAGCTTTCTTT.

As regards this clonotype: Relative to the germline gene, one junction end is altered; a read error may explain this. The rearrangement joins TRBV7-7 to TRBJ2-1; 8 nucleotides agree with TRBD2. The CDR3 has 13 residues. CDR1 SSHAT and CDR2 FNYEAQ come from the germline V gene (reference sequence). The CDR3 DNA reads TGTGCTAGCAGCTCCAGGACTAGCTTGGAGCAGTTCTTC. Protein sequence: CASSSRTSLEQFF.

The rearrangement links TRBV19 to TRBJ2-1; a possible D gene is TRBD2 (6 bases). The germline V gene has CDR1 LNHDA and CDR2 SQIVND (reference sequence). V dropped 4 bases and J dropped 1 base, with 14 bases sitting between them. The CDR3 covers 16 residues. The CDR3 region has the DNA TGTGCCAGTAGTAGGGCTGGAGGGAGTTCCTACAATGAGCAGTTCTTC. This codes for CASSRAGGSSYNEQFF.

The gene calls are TRBV30 and TRBJ2-7, with 8 bases that match TRBD1. J gave up 0 bases and V 5 bases, and 12 bases lay outside the gene matches. From germline, CDR1 is GTSNPN and CDR2 SVGIG (reference sequence). The CDR3 has 16 amino acids. CDR3 residues: CAWALLRGQGSYEQYF. CDR3 coding DNA: TGTGCCTGGGCCCTCCTCCGAGGACAGGGCTCCTACGAGCAGTACTTC.

The chain links TRBV12-3 or TRBV12-4 to TRBJ1-6, with 8 bases aligning to TRBD1. The trim removed 6 bases at V and 8 bases at J, leaving 3 bases unmatched. The CDR3 is 13 amino acids. This CDR3 is CASRDRGYSPLHF. For the CDR3, the DNA is TGTGCCAGCAGAGACAGGGGTTATTCACCCCTCCACTTT.

This clonotype was detected a few times. The chain has TRBV4-1 and TRBJ2-1, with D unresolved. The CDR3 consists of 12 residues. V lost 2 bases, J lost 11 bases, and 10 bases lay in between. Germline lookup yields CDR1 MGHRA and CDR2 YSYEKL. The CDR3: CASSQILGKQFF. The CDR3 DNA reads as TGCGCCAGCAGCCAAATCCTAGGAAAGCAGTTCTTC.

The V and J genes are TRBV15 and TRBJ1-3; possible D gene TRBD1, 5 bases. V shed 0 bases and J shed 4 bases, with 10 bases lying between them. Germline V CDR1 and CDR2: LNHNV, YYDKDF (reference sequence). This CDR3 contains 15 residues. Here the CDR3 DNA reads TGTGCCACCAGCAGAGAGGGGGAGGACGGAAACACCATATATTTT. This sequence encodes CATSREGEDGNTIYF. The full variable domain, its missing parts supplied by reference TRBV15 and TRBJ1-3, is DAMVIQNPRYQVTQFGKPVTLSCSQTLNHNVMYWYQQKSSQAPKLLFHYYDKDFNNEADTPDNFQSRRPNTSFCFLDIRSPGLGDTAMYLCATSREGEDGNTIYFGEGSWLTVV.

The rearrangement links TRBV7-6 to TRBJ2-3; 8 bases match TRBD1. Germline CDR1 is SGHVS and CDR2 is FNYEAQ. V was clipped by 2 bases and J by 4 bases; unmatched bases: 8. The CDR3 runs to 16 residues. The CDR3 coding sequence is TGTGCCAGCAGCTTATCCCCCAGGGGGCAATCAGATACGCAGTATTTT. Translating gives CASSLSPRGQSDTQYF.

V gene TRBV7-8 combines with J gene TRBJ2-7; perhaps TRBD1 as D (6 bases). Trimming shortened V by 7 bases and J by 0 bases, and 13 bases separated the two germline ends. The V gene's germline CDR1 is SGHVS and CDR2 FQNEAQ. The length of the CDR3 is 14 residues. The CDR3 bases are TGTGCCAGCATCCCCCGGGACACCTCCTACGAGCAGTACTTC. Translated, it gives CASIPRDTSYEQYF.

The count of this clonotype is one. The chain has TRBV3-1 and TRBJ1-2, with D uncertain. V lost 3 bases, J lost 8 bases, and 13 bases lay in between. This CDR3 spans 13 amino acids. Germline assignment: CDR1 LGHDT and CDR2 YNNKEL (reference sequence). DNA for the CDR3: TGTGCCAGCAGCCAGGCCTGGGAGAGGGGCTACACCTTC. Encoded protein: CASSQAWERGYTF.

This chain links TRBV12-3 or TRBV12-4 with TRBJ2-7; D perhaps matches TRBD1 (6 bases). V dropped 3 bases and J dropped 3 bases, with 9 bases sitting between them. The CDR3 covers 13 residues. The CDR3 spells CASSFWTVYEQYF. The CDR3 DNA follows: TGTGCCAGCAGTTTCTGGACAGTCTACGAGCAGTACTTC.

This clonotype was recorded once. The J gene is TRBJ1-2, the V gene TRBV6-5, with D possibly matching TRBD1 (6 bases). Germline values: CDR1 MNHEY, CDR2 SVGAGI. The CDR3 has 14 amino acids. V was trimmed by 2 bases and J by 8 bases, leaving 15 bases between them. The CDR3 loop is CASSYDPGQRGYTF. As DNA, the CDR3 is TGTGCCAGCAGTTACGATCCCGGACAGAGGGGCTACACCTTC.

Comments on this clonotype: Sequence at one end of the junction differs from germline and may be a read error. The chain employs TRBV12-3 or TRBV12-4 and TRBJ2-1; 8 bases map to TRBD2. The CDR3 length is 16 residues. The CDR3 DNA is TGTGCCAGCAGGCGTACTAGCGGCCAATCCTCCAATGAGCAGTTCTTC. This encodes CASRRTSGQSSNEQFF.

This chain uses TRBV5-4 with TRBJ2-5, with D maybe TRBD1 (6 bases). Trimming took 6 bases from V and 2 from J, leaving 14 bases between them. The CDR3 consists of 14 residues. Germline CDR1 SGHNT, CDR2 YYREEE (reference sequence). CDR3 nucleotide sequence: TGTGCCAGCAATCCAGGGGCCGTTCAAGAGACCCAGTACTTC. This gives the protein CASNPGAVQETQYF.

The chain uses TRBV3-1 and TRBJ2-7; D is perhaps TRBD1 (6 bases). This CDR3 has 15 amino acids. CDR1 LGHDT and CDR2 YNNKEL come from the germline V gene (reference sequence). V was pared by 4 bases and J by 2 bases, with 15 bases between. CDR3 bases: TGTGCCAGCAGCCGAGACAGGACCCGAACCTACGAGCAGTACTTC. It codes for CASSRDRTRTYEQYF.

The gene calls are TRBV20-1 and TRBJ1-2; 7 bases are a match to TRBD1. Germline V lookup: CDR1 DFQATT, CDR2 SNEGSKA (reference sequence). The CDR3 covers 13 residues. V lost 3 bases, J lost 8 bases, and 9 bases stayed unmatched. CDR3 DNA sequence: TGCAGTGCTAGTGGTCAGGGGGAGGTGGGCTACACCTTC. Translating it yields CSASGQGEVGYTF.

The V call is TRBV20-1, the J call TRBJ1-6; tentatively, D is TRBD1 (5 bases). The ends were cut back, 5 bases at V and 2 bases at J, with 13 bases in the middle. Germline loops: CDR1 DFQATT, CDR2 SNEGSKA (reference sequence). The CDR3 runs to 15 residues. CDR3 nucleotides: TGCAGTGCTCCTGGGGGAATCCCCTATAATTCACCCCTCCACTTT. Residues: CSAPGGIPYNSPLHF.

V and J are TRBV27 and TRBJ1-6; D is uncertain. Germline V CDR1 and CDR2: MNHEY, SMNVEV (reference sequence). The CDR3 extends over 14 amino acids. The V end lost 7 bases, the J end lost 5 bases, and 12 bases lay between the germline ends. This chain's CDR3 is CASKKQRDNSPLHF. CDR3 bases: TGTGCCAGCAAAAAGCAGCGAGATAATTCACCCCTCCACTTT.

This chain uses TRBV11-2 with TRBJ2-3; TRBD1 is a possible D gene (5 bases). The CDR3 covers 13 residues. Deletions cut 0 bases from V and 7 bases from J, with 8 bases between. Per the germline V gene, CDR1 is SGHAT and CDR2 is FQNNGV. In DNA, the CDR3 is TGTGCCAGCAGCTTAGACAGGGCGAATACGCAGTATTTT. Its protein product is CASSLDRANTQYF. Filled out from reference TRBV11-2 and TRBJ2-3, the complete variable domain reads EAGVAQSPRYKIIEKRQSVAFWCNPISGHATLYWYQQILGQGPKLLIQFQNNGVVDDSQLPKDRFSAERLKGVDSTLKIQPAKLEDSAVYLCASSLDRANTQYFGPGTRLTVL.

V usage is TRBV19 and J usage is TRBJ1-5, with unresolved D. V lost 3 bases, J lost 0 bases, and 15 bases lay in between. The CDR3 has 17 residues. The V gene's germline CDR1 is LNHDA and CDR2 SQIVND (reference sequence). In DNA, the CDR3 is TGTGCCAGTAGTATTGAGATGGGAGGCGTTAGCAATCAGCCCCAGCATTTT. It codes for CASSIEMGGVSNQPQHF.